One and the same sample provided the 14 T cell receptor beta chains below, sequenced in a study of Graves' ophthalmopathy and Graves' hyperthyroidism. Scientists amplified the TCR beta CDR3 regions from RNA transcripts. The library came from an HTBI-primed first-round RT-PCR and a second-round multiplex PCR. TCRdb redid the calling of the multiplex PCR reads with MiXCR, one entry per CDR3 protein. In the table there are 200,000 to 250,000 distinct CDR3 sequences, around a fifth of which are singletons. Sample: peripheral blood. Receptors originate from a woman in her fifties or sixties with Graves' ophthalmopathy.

Here the CDR3 reads CASSTQGAGYTF. CDR3 nucleotides: TGTGCCAGCAGCACGCAGGGGGCTGGCTACACCTTC. The chain employs TRBV5-5 and TRBJ1-2; 8 bases match TRBD1. The CDR3 is 12 amino acids. Germline lookup yields CDR1 SGHKS and CDR2 YYEKEE (reference sequence). V trimming: 4 bases; J trimming: 7 bases; junction bases outside the gene matches: 3. Looking up the rest from reference TRBV5-5 and TRBJ1-2 gives the full variable domain: DAGVTQSPTHLIKTRGQQVTLRCSPISGHKSVSWYQQVLGQGPQFIFQYYEKEERGRGNFPDRFSARQFPNYSSELNVNALLLGDSALYLCASSTQGAGYTFGSGTRLTVV.

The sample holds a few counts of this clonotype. As DNA, the CDR3 is TGTGCCAGTAGTCCAAATGGGCGGGGAAATCAGCCCCAGCATTTT. Its protein is CASSPNGRGNQPQHF. This rearrangement joins TRBV19 to TRBJ1-5; D call uncertain. From germline, CDR1 is LNHDA and CDR2 SQIVND (reference sequence). The CDR3 loop spans 15 amino acids. V was clipped by 5 bases and J by 4 bases, with 15 bases between them.

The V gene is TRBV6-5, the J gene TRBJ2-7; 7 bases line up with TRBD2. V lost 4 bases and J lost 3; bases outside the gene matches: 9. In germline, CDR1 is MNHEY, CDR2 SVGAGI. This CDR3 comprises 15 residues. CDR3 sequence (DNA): TGTGCCAGCAGTTCGAGCGGGGCTTGGAACTACGAGCAGTACTTC. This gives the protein CASSSSGAWNYEQYF.

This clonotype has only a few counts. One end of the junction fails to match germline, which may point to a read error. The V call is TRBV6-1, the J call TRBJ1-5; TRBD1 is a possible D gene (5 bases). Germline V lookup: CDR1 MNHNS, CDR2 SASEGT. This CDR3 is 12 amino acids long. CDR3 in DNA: TGTGCCAGCAATGAAGGGGATCAGCCCCAGCCTTTT. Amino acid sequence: CASNEGDQPQPF.

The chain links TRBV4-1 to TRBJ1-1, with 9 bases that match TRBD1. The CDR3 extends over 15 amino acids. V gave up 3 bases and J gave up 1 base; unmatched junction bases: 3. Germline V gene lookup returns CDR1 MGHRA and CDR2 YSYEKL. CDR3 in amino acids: CASSHTGGQNTEAFF. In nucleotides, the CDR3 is TGCGCCAGCAGCCACACAGGGGGCCAGAACACTGAAGCTTTCTTT.

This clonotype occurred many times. For the CDR3, the DNA is TGTGCCAGCAGTTCCGGACCTGTCTACGAGCAGTACTTC. Translation: CASSSGPVYEQYF. The chain joins TRBV28 to TRBJ2-7; D remains unclear. CDR1 is MDHEN and CDR2 is SYDVKM in the germline V gene. The CDR3 has 13 residues. The V gene lost 4 bases and the J gene lost 3 bases, with 10 bases spanning the gap.

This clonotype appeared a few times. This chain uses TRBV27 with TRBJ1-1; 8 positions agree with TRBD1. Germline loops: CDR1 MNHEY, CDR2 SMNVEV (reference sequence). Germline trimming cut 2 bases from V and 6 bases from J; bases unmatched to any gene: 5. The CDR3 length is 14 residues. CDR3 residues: CASSLIRQGPEAFF. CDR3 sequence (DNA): TGTGCCAGCAGTTTAATCCGACAGGGGCCTGAAGCTTTCTTT.

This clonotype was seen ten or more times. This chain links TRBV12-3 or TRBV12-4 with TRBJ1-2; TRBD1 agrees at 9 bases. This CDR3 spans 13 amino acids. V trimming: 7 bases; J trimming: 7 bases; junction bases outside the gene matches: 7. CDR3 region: CASTRDRGAGYTF. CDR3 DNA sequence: TGTGCCAGCACCCGAGACAGGGGGGCTGGCTACACCTTC.

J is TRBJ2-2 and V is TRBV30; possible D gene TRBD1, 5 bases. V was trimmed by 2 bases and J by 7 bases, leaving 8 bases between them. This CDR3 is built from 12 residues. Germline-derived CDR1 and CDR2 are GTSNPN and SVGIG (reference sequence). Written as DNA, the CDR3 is TGTGCCTGGAGTCAGGGTGGCGGGGAGCTGTTTTTT. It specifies CAWSQGGGELFF.

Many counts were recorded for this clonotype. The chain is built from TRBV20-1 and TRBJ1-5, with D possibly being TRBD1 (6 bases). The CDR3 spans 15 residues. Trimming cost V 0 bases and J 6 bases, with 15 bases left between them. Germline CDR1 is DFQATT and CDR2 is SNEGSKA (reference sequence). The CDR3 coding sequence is TGCAGTGCTAGAGATATGTGGGGGCGCGGTCAGCCCCAGCATTTT. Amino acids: CSARDMWGRGQPQHF.

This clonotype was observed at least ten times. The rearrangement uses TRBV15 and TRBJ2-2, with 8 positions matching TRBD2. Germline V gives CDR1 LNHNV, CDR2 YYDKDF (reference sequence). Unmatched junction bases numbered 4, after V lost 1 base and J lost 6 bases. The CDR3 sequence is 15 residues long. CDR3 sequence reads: CATSRGTAGAGELFF. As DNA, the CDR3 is TGTGCCACCAGCAGAGGAACAGCGGGGGCCGGGGAGCTGTTTTTT.

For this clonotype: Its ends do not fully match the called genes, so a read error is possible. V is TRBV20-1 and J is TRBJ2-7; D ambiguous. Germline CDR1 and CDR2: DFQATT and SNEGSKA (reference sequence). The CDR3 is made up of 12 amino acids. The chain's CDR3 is CSANRTTYEQCF. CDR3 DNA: TGCAGTGCTAACCGGACCACCTACGAGCAGTGCTTC.

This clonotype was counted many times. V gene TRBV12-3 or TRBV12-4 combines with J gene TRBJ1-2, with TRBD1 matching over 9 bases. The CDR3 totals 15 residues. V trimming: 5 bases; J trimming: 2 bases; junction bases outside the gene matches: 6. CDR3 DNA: TGTGCCAGCAGTCTTGGACAGGGGAGGAACTATGGCTACACCTTC. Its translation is CASSLGQGRNYGYTF.

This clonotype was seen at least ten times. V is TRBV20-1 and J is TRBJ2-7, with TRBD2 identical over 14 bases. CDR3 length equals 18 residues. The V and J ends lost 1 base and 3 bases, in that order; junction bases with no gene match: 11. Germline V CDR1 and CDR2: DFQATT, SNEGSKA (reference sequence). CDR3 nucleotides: TGCAGTGCTAGAGCTCAACCGGGACTAGCGGGGGCCCTCTACGAGCAGTACTTC. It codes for CSARAQPGLAGALYEQYF.